What follows are 23 T cell receptor beta chains derived from one specimen sequenced in a study of T cell repertoires in cytomegalovirus infection. TCRdb reprocessed the reads with MiXCR, giving one entry per CDR3 protein. The repertoire holds just over 300,000 distinct CDR3 sequences, with roughly 17% as singletons. Input material: PBMCs. The origin of the receptors is a human donor in good health (CMV status not recorded). Some clones in this sample may be carry-over from other donors' samples.

In its sample, this clonotype was seen a few times. The chain recombines TRBV20-1 with TRBJ2-3, with 8 bases identical to TRBD2. V trimming: 3 bases; J trimming: 0 bases; junction bases outside the gene matches: 8. Germline CDR1 reads DFQATT; CDR2 reads SNEGSKA (reference sequence). The CDR3 is 16 residues long. CDR3 coding DNA: TGCAGTGCTAGTAGAACTAGCGGCTCTAGCACAGATACGCAGTATTTT. It specifies CSASRTSGSSTDTQYF.

The chain uses TRBV7-9 and TRBJ1-4; tentative D call: TRBD1 (5 bases). The germline gives CDR1 SEHNR, CDR2 FQNEAQ (reference sequence). V lost 4 bases, J lost 3 bases, and 12 bases lay in between. The CDR3 is 15 amino acids. DNA for the CDR3: TGTGCCAGCAGCTCTTACGAGGGACCTAATGAAAAACTGTTTTTT. This sequence encodes CASSSYEGPNEKLFF.

This clonotype occurred a few times. V gene TRBV6-1 combines with J gene TRBJ1-1, with D possibly TRBD1 on 6 matching bases. Germline CDR1 and CDR2: MNHNS and SASEGT. V lost 7 bases to trimming and J lost 5 bases, with 17 bases between them. The length of the CDR3 is 14 residues. In nucleotides, the CDR3 is TGTGCCAGCACCAAGGGGGGGTTGGGGACTGAAGCTTTCTTT. Protein: CASTKGGLGTEAFF.

This clonotype was counted ten times or more. This sequence joins TRBV7-8 and TRBJ1-5; 11 bases are shared with TRBD1. Germline trimming cut 4 bases from V and 6 bases from J; bases unmatched to any gene: 8. In germline, CDR1 is SGHVS, CDR2 FQNEAQ. This CDR3 contains 16 residues. As DNA, the CDR3 is TGTGCCAGCAGCTCATGGGACAGGGGGTCTGGTCAGCCCCAGCATTTT. Its translation is CASSSWDRGSGQPQHF.

This clonotype was seen a handful of times. The V gene is TRBV6-2 or TRBV6-3, the J gene TRBJ2-6; 7 bases line up with TRBD2. Trimming cost V 4 bases and J 0 bases; bases outside gene matches: 6. The germline gives CDR1 MNHEY, CDR2 SVGEGT. The CDR3 is 17 amino acids. The CDR3 coding sequence is TGTGCCAGCAGTTTTCCTAGCGGAAACTCTGGGGCCAACGTCCTGACTTTC. Residues: CASSFPSGNSGANVLTF.

The chain links TRBV20-1 to TRBJ2-5; TRBD1 agrees at 8 bases. In germline, CDR1 is DFQATT, CDR2 SNEGSKA (reference sequence). Trimming removed 2 bases from V and 7 bases from J; junction bases left unmatched: 9. This CDR3 has 14 amino acids. The CDR3 bases are TGCAGTGCTAGAATGGGACAGGCCCCCGGGACCCAGTACTTC. Translated: CSARMGQAPGTQYF.

The chain employs TRBV9 and TRBJ1-5; 11 positions agree with TRBD1. Unmatched junction bases numbered 6, after V lost 6 bases and J lost 4 bases. The CDR3 is 15 amino acids. CDR1 SGDLS and CDR2 YYNGEE come from the germline V gene. CDR3 DNA sequence: TGTGCCAGCAAGGGGACAGGGGGGAGGAATCAGCCCCAGCATTTT. Translation gives CASKGTGGRNQPQHF.

This clonotype was counted a single time. The rearrangement uses TRBV2 and TRBJ2-5; D not certain. Trimming took off 6 bases at V and 5 bases at J, with 10 bases between the two ends. The CDR3 has 12 amino acids. CDR1 and CDR2 from the germline V gene are SNHLY and FYNNEI. The CDR3 DNA is TGTGCCAGCAGCGAACTGCGGGAGACCCAGTACTTC. Translated, it gives CASSELRETQYF. Supplemented by reference TRBV2 and TRBJ2-5, the full variable domain reads EPEVTQTPSHQVTQMGQEVILRCVPISNHLYFYWYRQILGQKVEFLVSFYNNEISEKSEIFDDQFSVERPDGSNFTLKIRSTKLEDSAMYFCASSELRETQYFGPGTRLLVL.

This clonotype appeared a few times. The chain has TRBV5-1 and TRBJ2-1; D perhaps matches TRBD2 (7 bases). This CDR3 is 16 amino acids long. Germline V gene sequence: CDR1 SGHRS, CDR2 YFSETQ. V lost 3 bases, J lost 15 bases, and 28 bases lay in between. The CDR3 DNA follows: TGCGCCAGCAGCTATGAATTAAATGACAGGCCGCGGGGGCCGTTCTTC. It yields the protein CASSYELNDRPRGPFF. Drawing the rest from reference TRBV5-1 and TRBJ2-1, the complete variable domain is KAGVTQTPRYLIKTRGQQVTLSCSPISGHRSVSWYQQTPGQGLQFLFEYFSETQRNKGNFPGRFSGRQFSNSRSEMNVSTLELGDSALYLCASSYELNDRPRGPFFGPGTRLTVL.

The chain links TRBV5-1 to TRBJ1-1, with D unresolved. The CDR3 totals 14 residues. Trimming stripped 6 bases from V and 0 bases from J, with 12 bases between. Germline-derived CDR1 and CDR2 are SGHRS and YFSETQ. CDR3: CASNSQSLNTEAFF. The CDR3 DNA sequence: TGCGCCAGCAACTCACAGTCTCTGAACACTGAAGCTTTCTTT. Full variable domain (rest looked up from reference TRBV5-1 and TRBJ1-1): KAGVTQTPRYLIKTRGQQVTLSCSPISGHRSVSWYQQTPGQGLQFLFEYFSETQRNKGNFPGRFSGRQFSNSRSEMNVSTLELGDSALYLCASNSQSLNTEAFFGQGTRLTVV.

The genes are TRBV4-1 and TRBJ1-4; D call uncertain. This CDR3 has 17 residues. CDR1 is MGHRA, CDR2 YSYEKL, per germline. The V end lost 1 base, the J end lost 0 bases, and 12 bases lay between the germline ends. CDR3 nucleotide sequence: TGCGCCAGCAGCCAAGGGAGCGGGAAGACAACTAATGAAAAACTGTTTTTT. It specifies CASSQGSGKTTNEKLFF.

This clonotype was counted only a few times. The chain has TRBV28 and TRBJ2-5; TRBD2 is a possible D gene (6 bases). Trimming stripped 2 bases from V and 5 bases from J, with 18 bases between. Per germline, CDR1 MDHEN and CDR2 SYDVKM. The CDR3 has 16 residues. CDR3 nucleotides: TGTGCCAGCAGTTTACCCGGTCGGGGAGGTAGGGAGACCCAGTACTTC. Translation gives CASSLPGRGGRETQYF.

The rearrangement links TRBV20-1 to TRBJ2-5, with 11 bases fitting TRBD2. The germline V gene encodes CDR1 DFQATT and CDR2 SNEGSKA (reference sequence). V was pared by 6 bases and J by 0 bases, with 6 bases of the junction left unmatched. CDR3 size: 15 residues. In DNA form, the CDR3 reads TGCAGTGCGAGACCGGGACTAGCGGACCAAGAGACCCAGTACTTC. Its protein product is CSARPGLADQETQYF.

This clonotype has ten or more counts. This sequence joins TRBV6-2 or TRBV6-3 and TRBJ2-4; D is unresolved. V was trimmed by 4 bases and J by 6 bases, leaving 16 bases between them. The CDR3 spans 15 residues. Per the germline V gene, CDR1 is MNHEY and CDR2 is SVGEGT. DNA of the CDR3: TGTGCCAGCAGTTTGTTAGGAACCTCTGGAAACATTCAGTACTTC. Its protein is CASSLLGTSGNIQYF.

This clonotype has only a few counts. V is TRBV28 and J is TRBJ1-2; 9 bases align to TRBD1. V was pared by 5 bases and J by 7 bases, with 8 bases of the junction left unmatched. CDR3 length: 14 residues. Germline-derived CDR1 and CDR2 are MDHEN and SYDVKM. The CDR3 DNA reads as TGTGCCAGCAGTCCCGGACAGGGGATCGGTGGCTACACCTTC. Its protein is CASSPGQGIGGYTF.

The rearrangement uses TRBV28 and TRBJ2-5; 8 positions agree with TRBD2. Germline V gives CDR1 MDHEN, CDR2 SYDVKM. Unmatched junction bases numbered 18, after V lost 6 bases and J lost 3 bases. The CDR3 has 18 amino acids. CDR3 nucleotides: TGTGCCAGCAGCCCTAAATTGAGCGGGGGAAGAATTAAAGAGACCCAGTACTTC. Its translation is CASSPKLSGGRIKETQYF.

This clonotype has at least ten counts. The V gene is TRBV7-2, the J gene TRBJ2-3; no clear D. The germline gives CDR1 SGHTA, CDR2 FQGNSA. CDR3 size: 15 residues. The V gene lost 2 bases and the J gene lost 2 bases, with 11 bases spanning the gap. The chain's CDR3 is CASSLTDGFTDTQYF. The CDR3, as DNA: TGTGCCAGCAGCTTAACAGACGGCTTCACAGATACGCAGTATTTT.

The gene calls are TRBV20-1 and TRBJ1-1; no definite D call. This CDR3 is built from 14 residues. From germline, CDR1 is DFQATT and CDR2 SNEGSKA (reference sequence). The CDR3 here is CTHPGSGANTEAFF. In DNA, the CDR3 is TGCACCCACCCCGGGTCGGGAGCGAACACTGAAGCTTTCTTT.

The CDR3 is CASSGGAASYNEQFF. CDR3 coding DNA: TGTGCCAGCAGCGGGGGGGCGGCGTCCTACAATGAGCAGTTCTTC. The rearrangement links TRBV12-3 or TRBV12-4 to TRBJ2-1; the match to TRBD2 covers 8 bases. Losses at the gene ends were 6 bases for V and 1 base for J; bases not matched to a gene: 5. This CDR3 is built from 15 residues.

The DNA of the CDR3 is TGTGCCACCAGTCTAAATCAGGGGTGGACTGAAGCTTTCTTT. Amino acid sequence: CATSLNQGWTEAFF. The chain links TRBV15 to TRBJ1-1; tentatively, D is TRBD1 (6 bases). The V gene's germline CDR1 is LNHNV and CDR2 YYDKDF (reference sequence). CDR3 length: 14 amino acids. Trimming shortened V by 6 bases and J by 5 bases, and 16 bases separated the two germline ends.

This clonotype was seen only a few times. V is TRBV5-1 and J is TRBJ2-6; D call uncertain. Germline V gene lookup returns CDR1 SGHRS and CDR2 YFSETQ. V lost 2 bases to trimming and J lost 1 base, with 16 bases between them. CDR3 length: 18 amino acids. The CDR3 here is CASSLDGLVGSGANVLTF. The CDR3, as DNA: TGCGCCAGCAGCTTAGATGGGCTAGTTGGGTCTGGGGCCAACGTCCTGACTTTC. The full variable domain, rest sourced from reference TRBV5-1 and TRBJ2-6, is KAGVTQTPRYLIKTRGQQVTLSCSPISGHRSVSWYQQTPGQGLQFLFEYFSETQRNKGNFPGRFSGRQFSNSRSEMNVSTLELGDSALYLCASSLDGLVGSGANVLTFGAGSRLTVL.

The V gene is TRBV12-3 or TRBV12-4, the J gene TRBJ2-3; no clear D. V gave up 6 bases and J gave up 0 bases, with 7 bases separating them. The CDR3 covers 13 residues. The CDR3 region has the DNA TGTGCCAGCAGGGGGTTCAGCACAGATACGCAGTATTTT. Protein product: CASRGFSTDTQYF.

This clonotype was picked up many times. The rearrangement uses TRBV7-2 and TRBJ2-1, with 7 nucleotides matching TRBD2. The CDR3 contains 18 residues. Germline CDR1 SGHTA, CDR2 FQGNSA. J gave up 0 bases and V 1 base, and 9 bases lay outside the gene matches. The CDR3, as DNA: TGTGCCAGCAGCTTAGGTTTGGGGGGGGGGAGCTCCTACAATGAGCAGTTCTTC. Residues: CASSLGLGGGSSYNEQFF.